This TCR beta chain was sequenced for a study of shared clonotypes between healthy human individuals (dated by TCRdb to 2020 to 2021). Turning to the overall study: The cohort included three men and two women between 18 and 49 years of age. For each donor, three plates each were used for CD4 naive and CD4 memory, two plates were used for CD8 naive, and one plate was used for CD8 memory. The study deeply sequenced blood TCR repertoires of 5 or 6 healthy adults to estimate repertoire size and the extent of clonotype sharing between individuals. To increase sequencing depth and limit assay-specific biases, TCR repertoire library preparation and sequencing were carried out by different laboratories using diverse techniques. Between about 0.9 and 10 billion PBMCs per donor were obtained by leukapheresis.

TCR CDR3 regions were amplified from genomic DNA by multiplex PCR using the deep immunoSEQ assay. Genomic DNA extracted from each cell subset was distributed evenly over all wells of several immunoSEQ 96-well plates, and each plate served as one replicate. For sorted subsets, each replicate PCR was loaded with 200 ng genomic DNA, equivalent to about 30,000 T cell genomes. The purified libraries were quantified using a Qubit 3.0 fluorometer, sized with a Bioanalyzer 2100, and then quantified again using the KAPA Library Quantification kit. A separate single-read 150-cycle Illumina NextSeq 550 flow cell was used to sequence each immunoSEQ 96-well plate. The original methods were these. Because the immunoSEQ output included only junctional sequences and no quality scores, the filtering could not be the same as the filtering used for full-length reads. Sequences were annotated with PyIR, a Python wrapper for IgBLAST v1.9, and V/J genes and CDR3 were assigned using IMGT germline references. Reads with weak V/J assignments (E-value above 1e-6), missing CDR3, stop codons, out-of-frame junctions, or ambiguous translated residues were removed. V3J clonotypes were defined as sequences sharing the same inferred V gene, J gene, and CDR3 amino acid sequence. The percentage overlap between two repertoires was calculated by dividing the number of shared unique clonotypes by the size of the smaller repertoire. Three approaches were used to assess repertoire richness: RTK rarefaction, the Chao1 estimator, and Recon v2.1 estimates of unobserved clonotypes. Generation probabilities for all TCRbeta clonotypes obtained by the gDNA method from a handful of donors were computed using OLGA. The table comes from immuneACCESS by way of TCRdb, which keeps in-frame sequences with V and J called. Part of the clones is missing from these tables; in studies checked, under half for an unresolved V gene and the rest for unknown reasons. The V and J calls and clone size are taken from that table; D and trimming were inferred from the DNA. This sample has 2 million to 3 million clones in its table, and over 85% of those were observed once. The biggest ten clones account for more than 0.35% of the sample.

Results the study describes overall, beyond this receptor: Compared with non-shared clonotypes, the clonotypes found in all four sorted-subset donors had higher generation probabilities. Incomplete sequencing was indicated by rarefaction of sorted-subset datasets, despite the large sequencing depth. Sharing across a handful of donors was observed for about 5% of naive CD4, about 4% of naive CD8, over 2% of memory CD4, and approximately 0.41% of memory CD8 clonotypes. Because the study included only a small number of donors, the genetic and exposure-history diversity represented was limited. Naive subsets generally had larger estimated clonotype richness than memory subsets did. Sampling was restricted to blood, and TCR repertoires in tissues likely differ from the TCR repertoires found in blood. Pairwise subsampling led to the expectation that sequencing depth would affect the degree of clonotype sharing among donors.

Donors were healthy HIV-negative adults with no recently reported acute infections or vaccinations. Every donor was a Caucasian adult living in Nashville, Tennessee, USA. CD4+ T cells were enriched by magnetic negative selection, after which naive cells were positively selected on CD45RA and the negative fraction was taken as the memory subset. After blood collection by leukapheresis, PBMCs were isolated using Ficoll-Histopaque density gradient centrifugation and then cryopreserved in the vapor phase of liquid nitrogen. Analytical flow cytometry was used to check the purity and quantity of each magnetically sorted T cell population. Genomic DNA was isolated from every sorted fraction and measured by UV absorbance on a Nanodrop 2000c. On this clone: The antigen it binds to is not known. No clone much larger than this one lies a single base away; base qualities are absent.

This clonotype was sampled from a man aged 18-30 years in good health. Some clones in this sample may be carry-over from other donors' samples. Input material: naive CD4+ T cells from PBMCs. In the paper's terms, the cell subset or site label means: CD45RA+ positively selected.

The bases read TGTGCCAGCAGCTTGGGGGGCGGTAGGTTCGATCAGCCCCAGCATTTT. Its protein reads: CASSLGGGRFDQPQHF. Recombination connected TRBV5-4 to TRBJ1-5, and possibly TRBD1, on 5 matching bases. Spanning cysteine to phenylalanine, the CDR3 consists of 16 amino acids. Only the CDR3 portion is preserved as DNA: 48 bases, with reading frame beginning at the first base. Taken from the germline V gene (reference sequence), the CDR1 and CDR2 loops are SGHNT and YYREEE. The V and J ends are trimmed by 0 bases and 5 bases, leaving 15 bases between them.